The sequence of this TCR beta chain was determined in a study of cytomegalovirus exposure and HLA in healthy donors (dated by TCRdb to about 2017). Looking at the study overall: An earlier analysis of several hundred of the donors reported roughly 300 Gb of sequence data and 117 million unique TCR beta sequences obtained from around 180 million T cells. Four or five DR-DQ haplotypes were handled as single units for association and clustering because linkage in the cohort was strong. Of the 350 to 450 genotyped donors, over 65% fell in the genetic ancestry cluster associated with self-reported Caucasian donors. Roughly 300 gigabases of sequencing data and 70 million to 85 million unique TCR sequences were included in an early release covering over 600 HLA-typed donors. A separate validation cohort of over a hundred different subjects was used in addition to the roughly 700-subject first cohort. The study profiled the T cell repertoires of about 640 subjects by immunosequencing and related them to cytomegalovirus serostatus. HLA typing included class I and class II loci at four-digit resolution. In a later analysis, previously published TCR beta repertoires from more than 500 donors were re-analyzed and high-resolution HLA genotyping was added so that TCR occurrence patterns could be studied. Donor age, sex, ethnicity and CMV serostatus were collected together with the repertoire data. The number of donors typed differed by locus, with 629-630 for A, B, C, DRB1 and DQB1, more than 500 for DQA1, approximately 570 for DPA1, and some 440 for DPB1. To predict cytomegalovirus infection status, the study combined high-throughput TCR immunosequencing, statistical association of individual TCRs with disease status, and machine learning. An earlier analysis of several hundred of the donors used high-throughput TCR beta sequencing to judge whether each TCR beta V gene segment behaved as functional or pseudogenic. The later analysis used no new phenotypic data to find candidate immune exposures, relying instead on TCR beta sequences and their occurrence across donors. Across under 500 genotyped donors of the cohort, an average of roughly 250,000 unique TCR beta nucleotide sequences per donor were sequenced, and roughly a sixth of those sequences were non-productive. The aim of the study was to test whether cataloging public T cell receptors could identify signatures of past pathogen exposure. In a later genetic analysis, genome-wide SNP genotypes for about 55% of the roughly 700 donors were used, and that subset was treated as a discovery cohort. Every repertoire in the discovery cohort had been generated on one and the same sequencing platform.

In total, roughly 710 healthy bone marrow donors made up the cohort. All cohort members were sampled while nominally healthy, although unrecorded immune exposures were likely present. The donor tested CMV seronegative and was one of the 352 seronegative cohort members. Every donor gave a peripheral blood sample, and the peripheral blood mononuclear cells from that sample were used for TCR beta sequencing. Genomic DNA was extracted from the blood cell samples with the Qiagen DNeasy Blood Extraction Kit. The CDR3 numbers 13 residues from cysteine through phenylalanine. CDR3 DNA is the only sequence kept; it has 39 bases, read in frame from the first base. The germline V gene (reference sequence) yields SEHNR for CDR1 and FQNEAQ for CDR2. The trim is 5 bases for V and 0 bases for J, with a gap of 8 bases between the germline ends. Results the study describes overall, beyond this receptor: When HLA alleles, especially DR and DQ, strongly co-occurred, attributing TCR associations to individual alleles was difficult. According to a later genetic analysis, donors in an Asian-associated ancestry cluster had fewer N-insertions in productive TCRs than the roughly 670-donor mean. In this cohort, only TCR beta chains were sequenced, and detectable features were limited by the absence of alpha or paired-chain data. Correlated functional status among segregating V segments might reflect linkage disequilibrium, but an unknown experimental factor could not be ruled out. Roughly uniform sequencing depth across donors was assumed in presence/absence analyses, although this assumption may not hold. In both the original and validation cohorts, the classifier was reported to diagnose cytomegalovirus status with high specificity and sensitivity. It was suggested by the authors that the approach could potentially be generalized to other disease states and immunological phenotypes. A cluster of highly shared sequence variants was judged likely to represent a technical artifact of the sequencing pipeline. In the study, around 150 TCR beta chains were listed as associated with cytomegalovirus. According to a later analysis, TCR association rates differed among HLA loci, with DRB1 alleles showing the most associated TCRs and HLA-C alleles showing the fewest. In vitro tests confirmed that a few of the cytomegalovirus-associated TCR beta chains recognize cytomegalovirus antigens. In a later genetic analysis, a missense DCLRE1C variant was associated with V-gene and J-gene trimming of TCR beta chains, and the association was replicated in an independent cohort. Most TCR sequences were observed very rarely across donors, whereas some public TCRs were present in many individuals. HLA typing was unavailable for some donors at each locus, so association tests used only the typed subset. A later analysis associated around 16,000 TCR beta sequences with specific HLA alleles at a false discovery rate of 0.05. In a later analysis, most CMV-associated TCR beta chains were found to appear HLA-restricted, with HLA associations seemingly driven largely by CMV exposure. In a later analysis, HLA-associated TCR beta chains were found to be more clonally expanded and to have lower generation probabilities than equally common non-associated chains. Because counts were too low, roughly 17 rarely observed V segments, including chromosome 9 orphons, were left out of the earlier analysis of approximately 580 of the donors. A further reported finding was that TCR beta sequences accurately predicted the HLA-A and HLA-B alleles for most subjects in the first cohort. An earlier analysis of several hundred of the donors showed that most TCR beta V segments appeared in productive rearrangements either about 87% or about 30% of the time, which broadly matched IMGT annotations. The 87-base-pair reads could not distinguish some IMGT-functional V segments, including TRBV6-2 and TRBV6-3, so those segments were excluded. Immune exposure information for the cohort was limited to CMV serostatus. Several of the top co-occurrence clusters appeared to be linked to parvovirus B19, influenza, CMV and Epstein-Barr virus, according to a later analysis.

Library construction relied on the immunoSEQ multiplex PCR assay. A mixture of 60 forward primers for TCR Vbeta segments and 13 reverse primers for TCR Jbeta segments was used in the multiplex PCR. The CDR3 region of rearranged TCR beta genes was amplified from genomic DNA by a multiplex PCR assay. The amplified TCR beta libraries were sequenced on the Illumina HiSeq System as 87-base-pair reads. Under the source paper's analysis protocol: Across the 600 to 700 repertoires, a later analysis counted 80 million or so unique TCR beta chains, approximately 10 million of which were shared by at least two donors. A nearest-neighbor algorithm error-corrected the raw reads and collapsed the reads into unique sequences, merging closely related sequences to remove PCR and sequencing errors. V, D and J gene segments were assigned by aligning CDR3 sequences to IMGT reference sequences. Each retained sequence needed at least a six-nucleotide match to both a V gene segment and a J gene segment. Rearrangements were classified as productive when the CDR3 lacked stop codons and remained in frame with V and J, and all other rearrangements were classified as non-productive. CDR3 was defined according to IMGT convention as the region running from the second conserved V-encoded cysteine to the conserved J-encoded phenylalanine. The earlier analysis of 587 of the donors excluded sequences that lacked an unambiguous match to a single V gene segment. An earlier analysis of some 500 of the donors classified V segments as functional when productive rearrangements were above 56.7% and as segregating when the standard deviation between donors was above 5%. A statistical classification framework was built for diagnosing cytomegalovirus status from the catalog of TCR beta chain sequences. V and J gene assignment, in a later analysis, came from comparing TCR nucleotide sequences with IMGT/GENE-DB human TR gene sequences. In a later analysis, CDR3 sequences and most-parsimonious VDJ recombination scenarios were assigned using the TCRdist pipeline. In a later analysis, each TCR beta chain was defined by its CDR3 amino acid sequence together with its V-gene family, and reads lacking a unique V-gene family were excluded. As a way to deal with suspected cross-contamination and a sequencing artifact, a later analysis dropped roughly 620 nucleotide sequences that were highly shared and had low generation probability. In a later analysis, a clonal expansion index for each public chain was calculated from normalized within-repertoire ranks of inferred template counts. A later analysis computed generation probabilities with a VDJ recombination model fitted to out-of-frame rearrangements, and checked the results against IGoR. In a later analysis, hypergeometric tests were used to score TCR-TCR, TCR-HLA and TCR-CMV co-occurrence, with a repertoire-size bias correction applied to TCR pairs. A later analysis estimated false discovery rates by permuting HLA or CMV assignments 20 times. In a later analysis, co-occurring TCRs were grouped using DBSCAN, and TCRdist sequence similarity was added for clustering within HLA-allele-positive subsets. Repertoires with fewer than 30,000 or more than 120,000 public chains were left out of co-occurrence clustering, as were four to six repertoires with anomalous nucleotide sharing. In TCRdb, the immuneACCESS table is reduced to in-frame sequences with V and J assigned. These tables do not hold every clone; where another copy was compared, an unresolved V gene accounts for under half, and the others remain unexplained. The DNA was the basis for D and trimming; V, J and clone size are from that table. The sample table shows about 150,000 clones, and 74% are seen once. The ten most abundant clones make up 2.1% of the sample.

Concerning this clone: Its antigen remains undetermined. One base away there is no much larger clone; base qualities are not given. The sample has other DNA sequences that encode this CDR3 too.

The rearranged chain carries TRBV7-9 and TRBJ2-7; the D gene lacks a confident call. The sample taken for sequencing was PBMCs. The origin of this receptor is a man aged 25-45 years in good health and CMV-seronegative. DNA sequence: TGTGCCAGCAGCGCAGACATCTCCTACGAGCAGTACTTC. It translates to CASSADISYEQYF.